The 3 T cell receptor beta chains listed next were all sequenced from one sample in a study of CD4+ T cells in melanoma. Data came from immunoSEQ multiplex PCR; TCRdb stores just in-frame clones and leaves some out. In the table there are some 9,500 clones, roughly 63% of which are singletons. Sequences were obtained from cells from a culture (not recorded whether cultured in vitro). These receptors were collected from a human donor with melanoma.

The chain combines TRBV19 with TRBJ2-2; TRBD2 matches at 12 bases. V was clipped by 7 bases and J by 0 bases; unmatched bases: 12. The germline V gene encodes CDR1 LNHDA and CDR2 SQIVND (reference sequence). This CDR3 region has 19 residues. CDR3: CASKKPRLAGGTNTGELFF. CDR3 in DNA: TGTGCCAGTAAGAAACCCCGGCTAGCGGGGGGGACGAACACCGGGGAGCTGTTTTTT.

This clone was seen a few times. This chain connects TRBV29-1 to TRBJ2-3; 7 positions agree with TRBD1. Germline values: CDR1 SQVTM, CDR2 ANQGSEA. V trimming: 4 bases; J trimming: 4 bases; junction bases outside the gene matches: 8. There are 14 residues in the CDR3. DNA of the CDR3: TGCAGCGTTGTGGCAGGGGGAAGGGCAGATACGCAGTATTTT. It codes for CSVVAGGRADTQYF.

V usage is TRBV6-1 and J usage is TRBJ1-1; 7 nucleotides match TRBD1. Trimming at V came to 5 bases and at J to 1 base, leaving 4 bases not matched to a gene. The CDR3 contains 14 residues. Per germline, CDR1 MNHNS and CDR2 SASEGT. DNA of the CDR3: TGTGCCAGCAGTTCCGACAGGGCGAACACTGAAGCTTTCTTT. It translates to CASSSDRANTEAFF.